One sample yielded the 9 T cell receptor beta chains listed below, sequenced in a study of T cells after posttransplantation cyclophosphamide. Here immunoSEQ multiplex PCR was the method, and the copy in TCRdb shows in-frame clones only, minus some. This table has 3,500 or so clones, about 85% appearing once. Treatment was busulfan-fludarabine conditioning, a marrow graft, and cyclophosphamide on days +3 and +4. Sequenced material: PBMCs, taken 150 to 200 days after allogeneic stem cell transplant with posttransplant cyclophosphamide. The source is a male patient between 60 and 69 years old who received an allogeneic stem cell transplant from a related donor and was CMV-positive. Some of these T cells may belong to the graft donor.

This chain connects TRBV18 to TRBJ1-2, with 9 bases identical to TRBD1. Germline-derived CDR1 and CDR2 are KGHSH and LQKENI. This CDR3 is 14 amino acids long. V shed 6 bases and J 8 bases; nucleotides not matched to a gene: 10. The CDR3 sequence: CASSPTGGQGGYTF. CDR3 nucleotides: TGTGCCAGCTCTCCTACAGGGGGCCAAGGAGGCTACACCTTC.

The rearrangement links TRBV15 to TRBJ2-1; TRBD2 is a possible D gene (5 bases). Trimming left V 3 bases short and J 8 bases short, with 17 bases between. The CDR3 loop spans 15 amino acids. Germline CDR1 reads LNHNV; CDR2 reads YYDKDF (reference sequence). The CDR3 protein is CATSRSRAAPHEQFF. CDR3 bases: TGTGCCACCAGCAGGTCGCGGGCCGCCCCCCATGAGCAGTTCTTC.

The chain couples TRBV6-1 to TRBJ2-7, with TRBD2 identical over 10 bases. Trimming took 7 bases from V and 5 from J; bases not matched to a gene: 5. Germline CDR1 is MNHNS and CDR2 is SASEGT. The CDR3 runs 13 residues. CDR3 protein: CASTPAGGHEQYV. CDR3 coding DNA: TGTGCCAGCACCCCAGCGGGGGGGCACGAGCAGTACGTC.

The chain has TRBV5-4 and TRBJ1-2; 9 nucleotides match TRBD1. This CDR3 comprises 11 residues. V lost 4 bases, J lost 13 bases, and 5 bases stayed unmatched. Germline assignment: CDR1 SGHNT and CDR2 YYREEE (reference sequence). This CDR3 is CASSAQGAGTF. The CDR3 DNA reads TGTGCCAGCAGCGCACAGGGGGCGGGCACCTTC.

This chain connects TRBV2 to TRBJ1-2; 7 positions match TRBD1. Germline CDR1 and CDR2: SNHLY and FYNNEI. The CDR3 is 17 amino acids. The V and J ends lost 3 bases and 4 bases, in that order; junction bases with no gene match: 14. The CDR3 nucleotides read TGTGCCAGCAGTGAGCTCCGGACAGGAACACCGGTCTATGGCTACACCTTC. Translating it yields CASSELRTGTPVYGYTF.

The rearrangement links TRBV7-2 to TRBJ2-4, with D possibly matching TRBD1 (6 bases). V lost 7 bases and J 0 bases, leaving 16 bases between the germline ends. The CDR3 has 16 residues. CDR1 and CDR2 (germline): SGHTA, FQGNSA. Here the CDR3 reads CASTSPGHLAKNIQYF. CDR3 nucleotides: TGTGCCAGCACCTCCCCGGGACATCTAGCCAAAAACATTCAGTACTTC.

The chain has TRBV28 and TRBJ1-6; unclear D gene. Germline CDR1 reads MDHEN; CDR2 reads SYDVKM. Between the trimmed V and J ends, which lost 3 bases and 8 bases, there was a span of 5 bases. The CDR3 extends over 12 amino acids. CDR3 sequence reads: CASSFSDSPLHF. The CDR3 coding sequence is TGTGCCAGCAGTTTTTCCGATTCACCCCTCCACTTT. Combining the CDR3 with reference TRBV28 and TRBJ1-6 gives the whole variable domain DVKVTQSSRYLVKRTGEKVFLECVQDMDHENMFWYRQDPGLGLRLIYFSYDVKMKEKGDIPEGYSVSREKKERFSLILESASTNQTSMYLCASSFSDSPLHFGNGTRLTVT.

The rearrangement uses TRBV7-9 and TRBJ2-1; D may be TRBD1 (5 bases). The CDR3 is 14 residues long. The germline V gene has CDR1 SEHNR and CDR2 FQNEAQ (reference sequence). V dropped 1 base and J dropped 3 bases, with 7 bases sitting between them. CDR3 nucleotides: TGTGCCAGCAGCTTAGGGGGCATCTACAATGAGCAGTTCTTC. Protein: CASSLGGIYNEQFF.

The rearrangement joins TRBV6-5 to TRBJ2-7; 7 nucleotides agree with TRBD1. Losses at the gene ends were 2 bases for V and 4 bases for J; bases not matched to a gene: 5. This CDR3 contains 14 residues. From germline, CDR1 is MNHEY and CDR2 SVGAGI. CDR3 residues: CASSYGGRGYEQYF. CDR3 bases: TGTGCCAGCAGTTACGGAGGCAGGGGGTACGAGCAGTACTTC.